A selection of T cell receptor beta chains follows, all from one sample in a study of OX40 agonist ivuxolimab in advanced cancers. TCRdb's copy holds only in-frame clones and misses some; the assay was immunoSEQ multiplex PCR. The sample has about 38,000 clones, approximately 80% seen once. The sample in question was CD4+ or CD8+ T cells sorted from blood, obtained in a trial of the OX40 agonist ivuxolimab. The receptor source for this set is an adult with an advanced solid tumor such as melanoma, head and neck, liver or kidney cancer. Both conserved end residues are part of each CDR3. D genes are given only for firm matches. Clone size is given for some rows only: seen once, a few or many times, or a class if the clone is expanded.

D: TRBD1; size: NA; J: TRBJ2-7; V: TRBV11-2; DNA: TGTGCCAGCAGCTTGGTACAGGGGGCCTCCTACGAGCAGTACTTC; CDR3: CASSLVQGASYEQYF
D: TRBD1; size: NA; J: TRBJ2-7; V: TRBV19; DNA: TGTGCCAGTAGTCCTCCTGAGACAGGGTACGAGCAGTACTTC; CDR3: CASSPPETGYEQYF
D: TRBD2; size: once; J: TRBJ2-6; V: TRBV4-2; DNA: TGTGCCAGCAGCCAAAGTACTAGCGGGATCGCTGGGGCCAACGTCCTGACTTTC; CDR3: CASSQSTSGIAGANVLTF
D: NA; size: NA; J: TRBJ1-1; V: TRBV6-5; DNA: TGTGCCAGCAGTTACTCGAAAGACACTGAAGCTTTCTTT; CDR3: CASSYSKDTEAFF
D: TRBD2; size: NA; J: TRBJ2-7; V: TRBV6-1; DNA: TGTGCCAGCCTTGGGAGGGGCAGCCATCTTTACGAGCAGTACTTC; CDR3: CASLGRGSHLYEQYF
D: TRBD1; size: NA; J: TRBJ1-4; V: TRBV28; DNA: TGTGCCAGCAGCGGACAGGTCAATGAAAAACTGTTTTTT; CDR3: CASSGQVNEKLFF
D: NA; size: NA; J: TRBJ1-5; V: TRBV6-4; DNA: TGTGCCAGCAGTGACTCGGGCTCCAGGGGTCCCCAGCATTTT; CDR3: CASSDSGSRGPQHF
D: NA; size: NA; J: TRBJ1-1; V: TRBV18; DNA: TGTACCAGCTCACGCACCTTGGGGGGCACTGAAGCTTTCTTT; CDR3: CTSSRTLGGTEAFF
D: NA; size: NA; J: TRBJ2-1; V: TRBV21-1; DNA: TGTGCCAGCAATTCAGCGGCTACGAATGAGCAGTTCTTC; CDR3: CASNSAATNEQFF
D: TRBD2; size: NA; J: TRBJ2-7; V: TRBV11-2; DNA: TGTGCCAGCAGCTTAACGGGAGGCCCCTCCTACGAGCAGTACTTC; CDR3: CASSLTGGPSYEQYF
D: NA; size: NA; J: TRBJ1-2; V: TRBV6-1; DNA: TGTGCCAGCAGTGAAGCGACCATCGGGTATGGCTACACCTTC; CDR3: CASSEATIGYGYTF
D: NA; size: few; J: TRBJ2-7; V: TRBV11-1; DNA: TGTGCCAGCAGCCATACAGGGGTGAGCGGGAGTGGTTACGAGCAGTACTTC; CDR3: CASSHTGVSGSGYEQYF
D: NA; size: NA; J: TRBJ1-3; V: TRBV5-8; DNA: TGTGCCAGCAGCCTGGCCGGGACTGGAAACACCATATATTTT; CDR3: CASSLAGTGNTIYF
D: TRBD2; size: NA; J: TRBJ2-7; V: TRBV28; DNA: TGTGCCAGCAGTTTGGGACTAGCGGGGGGGTTGCCCTACGAGCAGTACTTC; CDR3: CASSLGLAGGLPYEQYF
D: NA; size: NA; J: TRBJ1-4; V: TRBV10-2; DNA: TGCGCCAGCAGGGGGGGAATTGGTGAAAAACTGTTTTTT; CDR3: CASRGGIGEKLFF
D: NA; size: NA; J: TRBJ2-7; V: TRBV2; DNA: TGTGCCAGCAGGGGAAGTGGCGGTAGCTCCTACGAGCAGTACTTC; CDR3: CASRGSGGSSYEQYF
D: NA; size: NA; J: TRBJ1-3; V: TRBV9; DNA: TGTGCCAGCAGCTTAACAGAGGTTGGAAACACCATATATTTT; CDR3: CASSLTEVGNTIYF
D: NA; size: NA; J: TRBJ1-1; V: TRBV18; DNA: TGTGCCAGCTCGTGGCGATCCGATTGGGGTGGTGAAGCTTTCTTT; CDR3: CASSWRSDWGGEAFF
D: TRBD1; size: NA; J: TRBJ2-5; V: TRBV29-1; DNA: TGCAGCGTTGACCGCGGACAGGGGAAAGAGACCCAGTACTTC; CDR3: CSVDRGQGKETQYF